The 30 T cell receptor beta chains below come from one sample, sequenced in a study of OX40 agonist ivuxolimab in advanced cancers. Here immunoSEQ multiplex PCR was the method, and the copy in TCRdb shows in-frame clones only, minus some. The table records about 78,000 clones, around 90% of them present only once. The starting material was CD4+ or CD8+ T cells sorted from blood, obtained in a trial of the OX40 agonist ivuxolimab. The receptors here all came from an adult with an advanced solid tumor such as melanoma, head and neck, liver or kidney cancer.

V usage is TRBV5-1 and J usage is TRBJ2-1; D gene ambiguous. The germline V gene has CDR1 SGHRS and CDR2 YFSETQ. Trimming pared 0 bases from V and 0 bases from J, leaving 4 bases between. This CDR3 spans 14 amino acids. CDR3 DNA sequence: TGCGCCAGCAGCTTGGAGGCCTCCTACAATGAGCAGTTCTTC. Translation gives CASSLEASYNEQFF. Full variable domain (outside the CDR3, taken from reference TRBV5-1 and TRBJ2-1): KAGVTQTPRYLIKTRGQQVTLSCSPISGHRSVSWYQQTPGQGLQFLFEYFSETQRNKGNFPGRFSGRQFSNSRSEMNVSTLELGDSALYLCASSLEASYNEQFFGPGTRLTVL.

This clone was counted a few times. The chain recombines TRBV14 with TRBJ1-1, with a weak D call TRBD1 (6 bases). CDR3 length equals 16 residues. Trimming took 3 bases from V and 1 from J, leaving 15 bases between them. The germline CDR1 and CDR2 sequences are SGHDN and FVKESK. The CDR3 DNA follows: TGTGCCAGCAGCCAGGACAGCCCTAACCCGAACACTGAAGCTTTCTTT. Translating it yields CASSQDSPNPNTEAFF. Complete variable domain (other parts from reference TRBV14 and TRBJ1-1): EAGVTQFPSHSVIEKGQTVTLRCDPISGHDNLYWYRRVMGKEIKFLLHFVKESKQDESGMPNNRFLAERTGGTYSTLKVQPAELEDSGVYFCASSQDSPNPNTEAFFGQGTRLTVV.

The gene calls are TRBV5-1 and TRBJ2-2; D might be TRBD1 (5 bases). From germline, CDR1 is SGHRS and CDR2 YFSETQ. V lost 6 bases, J lost 0 bases, and 15 bases lay in between. The CDR3 is made up of 16 amino acids. CDR3: CASIIFPGSNTGELFF. CDR3 in DNA: TGCGCCAGCATCATTTTTCCAGGGTCGAACACCGGGGAGCTGTTTTTT.

This sequence joins TRBV10-3 and TRBJ2-1; 8 nucleotides align to TRBD2. The CDR3 has 17 amino acids. V dropped 2 bases and J dropped 0; count of bases not matched to a gene: 6. Germline V CDR1 and CDR2: ENHRY, SYGVKD. In nucleotides, the CDR3 is TGTGCCATCAGTGAGCAAGCGGGAGCTTACTCCTACAATGAGCAGTTCTTC. This translates into CAISEQAGAYSYNEQFF.

The chain uses TRBV7-9 and TRBJ1-5; D gene unclear. Trimming cost V 1 base and J 3 bases, with 10 bases left between them. Germline V lookup: CDR1 SEHNR, CDR2 FQNEAQ (reference sequence). The CDR3 runs to 15 residues. This CDR3 reads CASSLGSGFNQPQHF. The CDR3 DNA reads as TGTGCCAGCAGCTTAGGATCAGGTTTCAATCAGCCCCAGCATTTT.

This rearrangement joins TRBV6-5 to TRBJ2-2; TRBD2 matches at 10 bases. This CDR3 has 14 amino acids. CDR1 and CDR2 (germline): MNHEY, SVGAGI. V was pared by 5 bases and J by 5 bases, with 2 bases of the junction left unmatched. In nucleotides, the CDR3 is TGTGCCAGCAGTAGCGGGAGGGGGACCGGGGAGCTGTTTTTT. It yields the protein CASSSGRGTGELFF.

V usage is TRBV28 and J usage is TRBJ1-2; 7 positions agree with TRBD1. This CDR3 has 13 amino acids. J was trimmed by 5 bases and V by 7 bases; bases with no gene match: 7. Germline V CDR1 and CDR2: MDHEN, SYDVKM. CDR3 amino acids: CASMKGAGYGYTF. CDR3 sequence (DNA): TGTGCCAGCATGAAGGGGGCGGGTTATGGCTACACCTTC.

This chain joins TRBV7-9 and TRBJ1-4; D remains unclear. The CDR3 spans 14 residues. Trimming took off 3 bases at V and 0 bases at J, with 5 bases between the two ends. The germline CDR1 and CDR2 sequences are SEHNR and FQNEAQ (reference sequence). The CDR3 DNA sequence: TGTGCCAGCAGCTTGGTACCAACTAATGAAAAACTGTTTTTT. This gives the protein CASSLVPTNEKLFF.

The V gene is TRBV7-2, the J gene TRBJ1-2, with unresolved D. CDR3 length: 15 amino acids. V lost 3 bases, J lost 4 bases, and 15 bases lay in between. Germline values: CDR1 SGHTA, CDR2 FQGNSA. The DNA for the CDR3 is TGTGCCAGCAGCTTGGTCGGCTCGGTACCCTATGGCTACACCTTC. Translation: CASSLVGSVPYGYTF.

This clone was recorded once. The V gene is TRBV10-2, the J gene TRBJ2-3; 10 bases are shared with TRBD2. The trim removed 5 bases at V and 0 bases at J, leaving 5 bases unmatched. Germline V gives CDR1 WSHSY, CDR2 SAAADI. The CDR3 is 16 amino acids. This chain's CDR3 is CASSWTSGTSTDTQYF. As DNA, the CDR3 is TGCGCCAGCAGTTGGACTAGCGGTACTAGCACAGATACGCAGTATTTT.

This clone appeared once. The V and J genes are TRBV2 and TRBJ2-3; perhaps D is TRBD1 or TRBD2 (6 bases each). V was pared by 6 bases and J by 6 bases, with 13 bases between. Germline V gives CDR1 SNHLY, CDR2 FYNNEI. The CDR3 consists of 13 residues. CDR3 residues: CASRSGGGDTQYF. The CDR3 DNA reads TGTGCCAGCAGATCAGGAGGGGGGGATACGCAGTATTTT.

Comments on this clone: One end of the junction varies from germline; a read error may be responsible. The chain joins TRBV2 to TRBJ1-1; 7 bases match TRBD1. CDR1 is SNHLY and CDR2 is FYNNEI in the germline V gene. There are 10 residues in the CDR3. CDR3 sequence (DNA): TGTGCCAGCAGTGAAACCAGGACAGGTTGG. This codes for CASSETRTGW.

This chain uses TRBV5-1 with TRBJ2-7, with D perhaps matching TRBD2 (7 bases). The germline V and J ends were trimmed by 2 bases and 2 bases, with 17 bases remaining between them. This CDR3 contains 16 residues. Germline CDR1 and CDR2: SGHRS and YFSETQ. CDR3 protein: CASSFHRRGGAYEQYF. CDR3 nucleotide sequence: TGCGCCAGCAGCTTCCACCGGAGGGGGGGGGCCTACGAGCAGTACTTC.

The rearrangement joins TRBV6-5 to TRBJ2-7, with 8 bases fitting TRBD1. Per the germline V gene, CDR1 is MNHEY and CDR2 is SVGAGI. This CDR3 is built from 14 residues. Trimming removed 5 bases from V and 2 bases from J; junction bases left unmatched: 5. CDR3: CASSPAGGPYEQYF. DNA for the CDR3: TGTGCCAGCAGTCCGGCAGGGGGCCCCTACGAGCAGTACTTC.

This chain links TRBV6-1 with TRBJ2-5; TRBD1 aligns across 8 bases. Germline V gene sequence: CDR1 MNHNS, CDR2 SASEGT. The junction had 6 bases not matched to a gene; V was cut back by 4 bases and J by 5 bases. The CDR3 runs to 14 residues. The CDR3 here is CASSAQGARETQYF. CDR3 coding DNA: TGTGCCAGCAGTGCTCAGGGGGCTCGGGAGACCCAGTACTTC.

The V gene is TRBV7-8, the J gene TRBJ1-1; D gene unclear. The CDR3 is 16 residues long. Germline V CDR1 and CDR2: SGHVS, FQNEAQ. The V gene lost 3 bases and the J gene lost 0 bases, with 14 bases spanning the gap. For the CDR3, the DNA is TGTGCCAGCAGCTTGATGACTTTTCGAGTGAACACTGAAGCTTTCTTT. It translates to CASSLMTFRVNTEAFF.

The chain combines TRBV5-1 with TRBJ2-3; D gene unclear. With 4 bases removed from V and 6 bases from J, the gap between germline ends came to 12 bases. The germline gives CDR1 SGHRS, CDR2 YFSETQ. This CDR3 spans 13 amino acids. The CDR3: CASSNSWVDTQYF. For the CDR3, the DNA is TGCGCCAGCAGCAACTCCTGGGTGGATACGCAGTATTTT. Complete variable domain (other parts from reference TRBV5-1 and TRBJ2-3): KAGVTQTPRYLIKTRGQQVTLSCSPISGHRSVSWYQQTPGQGLQFLFEYFSETQRNKGNFPGRFSGRQFSNSRSEMNVSTLELGDSALYLCASSNSWVDTQYFGPGTRLTVL.

This clone has only one observation. The gene calls are TRBV19 and TRBJ1-5, with TRBD1 matching over 11 bases. Trimming at V came to 1 base and at J to 6 bases, leaving 5 bases not matched to a gene. The CDR3 totals 16 residues. Germline V gives CDR1 LNHDA, CDR2 SQIVND (reference sequence). Here the CDR3 DNA reads TGTGCCAGTAGTATAGGGTGGGGGACAGGGGGTCAGCCCCAGCATTTT. It specifies CASSIGWGTGGQPQHF.

The chain joins TRBV18 to TRBJ2-3, with no clear D. This CDR3 contains 15 residues. In germline, CDR1 is KGHSH, CDR2 LQKENI. The ends were cut back, 0 bases at V and 4 bases at J, with 11 bases in the middle. In DNA, the CDR3 is TGTGCCAGCTCACCACCGAACCCTTCCGCAGATACGCAGTATTTT. It encodes CASSPPNPSADTQYF.

V gene TRBV10-3 combines with J gene TRBJ1-2; D is undetermined. There are 12 residues in the CDR3. CDR1 is ENHRY and CDR2 is SYGVKD in the germline V gene. Trimming stripped 8 bases from V and 6 bases from J, with 13 bases between. DNA of the CDR3: TGTGCCATCTTGGACCGGGTTGATGGCTACACCTTC. This sequence encodes CAILDRVDGYTF.

The genes are TRBV5-1 and TRBJ2-7; TRBD2 matches 12 bases. CDR1 is SGHRS, CDR2 YFSETQ, per germline. CDR3 length: 15 amino acids. V trimming: 3 bases; J trimming: 4 bases; junction bases outside the gene matches: 5. CDR3 DNA sequence: TGCGCCAGCAGCTCCACTAGCGGGAGGCCTTACGAGCAGTACTTC. It is translated as CASSSTSGRPYEQYF.

This chain connects TRBV7-2 to TRBJ1-1; tentative D call: TRBD1 (6 bases). Germline loops: CDR1 SGHTA, CDR2 FQGNSA. Trimming removed 10 bases from V and 4 bases from J, with 16 bases in between. The CDR3 runs to 13 residues. CDR3 protein: CATKLQDSTEAFF. The CDR3 region has the DNA TGTGCCACCAAACTCCAGGACAGCACTGAAGCTTTCTTT.

V and J are TRBV19 and TRBJ2-5, with D tentatively TRBD1 (5 bases). The V gene lost 6 bases and the J gene lost 4 bases, with 18 bases spanning the gap. The CDR3 is 15 residues long. Germline V gene sequence: CDR1 LNHDA, CDR2 SQIVND (reference sequence). This CDR3 reads CASSRNQGVRETQYF. The DNA of the CDR3 is TGTGCCAGTAGCCGGAACCAGGGTGTGCGAGAGACCCAGTACTTC.

The chain carries TRBV15 and TRBJ2-1, with D perhaps TRBD1 (6 bases). With 9 bases removed from V and 1 base from J, the gap between germline ends came to 7 bases. This CDR3 contains 12 residues. The germline gives CDR1 LNHNV, CDR2 YYDKDF (reference sequence). This CDR3 is CATGQSYNEQFF. CDR3 DNA: TGTGCCACAGGACAGTCCTACAATGAGCAGTTCTTC.

The CDR3 reads CASSQDGGAGQPQHF. The CDR3 nucleotides read TGCGCCAGCAGCCAAGATGGGGGCGCCGGTCAGCCCCAGCATTTT. The chain couples TRBV4-1 to TRBJ1-5, with D possibly being TRBD1 (6 bases). V gave up 0 bases and J gave up 6 bases, with 12 bases separating them. CDR3 length: 15 amino acids. Germline-derived CDR1 and CDR2 are MGHRA and YSYEKL.

The chain has TRBV5-6 and TRBJ2-1, with D possibly TRBD2 on 5 matching bases. Trimming cost V 3 bases and J 14 bases, with 12 bases left between them. The CDR3 contains 11 residues. Germline CDR1 reads SGHDT; CDR2 reads YYEEEE. The CDR3 region is CASSSRLEEFF. The CDR3 DNA reads TGTGCCAGCAGCTCTCGGCTGGAGGAGTTCTTC.

This chain joins TRBV5-1 and TRBJ2-5; the D gene could be TRBD1 or TRBD2 (5 bases each). The CDR3 sequence is 14 residues long. The V end lost 5 bases, the J end lost 0 bases, and 11 bases lay between the germline ends. Germline V gene lookup returns CDR1 SGHRS and CDR2 YFSETQ. The CDR3 region is CASRPQGDQETQYF. For the CDR3, the DNA is TGCGCCAGCAGGCCCCAGGGAGACCAAGAGACCCAGTACTTC.

This chain links TRBV2 with TRBJ2-2, with D possibly matching TRBD1 (6 bases). CDR1 and CDR2 (germline): SNHLY, FYNNEI. The germline V and J ends were trimmed by 5 bases and 7 bases, with 11 bases remaining between them. The CDR3 has 13 residues. The CDR3 region is CASSNREGGELFF. CDR3 DNA sequence: TGTGCCAGCAGTAACAGGGAAGGCGGGGAGCTGTTTTTT.

The V gene is TRBV7-9, the J gene TRBJ2-3; 8 bases are a match to TRBD1. This CDR3 is built from 19 residues. Trimming at V came to 3 bases and at J to 10 bases, leaving 24 bases not matched to a gene. Germline assignment: CDR1 SEHNR and CDR2 FQNEAQ (reference sequence). Here the CDR3 reads CASSLRQGQSISVEESQYF. As DNA, the CDR3 is TGTGCCAGCAGCTTGAGACAGGGGCAAAGCATTTCGGTGGAGGAGTCGCAGTATTTT. Based on the CDR3 plus reference TRBV7-9 and TRBJ2-3, the full variable domain is DTGVSQNPRHKITKRGQNVTFRCDPISEHNRLYWYRQTLGQGPEFLTYFQNEAQLEKSRLLSDRFSAERPKGSFSTLEIQRTEQGDSAMYLCASSLRQGQSISVEESQYFGPGTRLTVL.

In regard to this clone: Its ends do not fully match the called genes, so a read error is possible. The chain combines TRBV7-2 with TRBJ2-7, with a weak D call TRBD2 (6 bases). Looked up from germline, CDR1 is SGHTA and CDR2 is FQGNSA. This CDR3 has 13 amino acids. The CDR3 DNA sequence: TGTGCCAGCAGCTTAACAAGTGACGGGAGTCCCTCCTTC. Its protein is CASSLTSDGSPSF.